Listed here are 18 T cell receptor beta chains from one sample, sequenced in a study of technical replicates of blood from four donors. Profiling relied on immunoSEQ multiplex PCR, and the TCRdb table lists in-frame clones only, not all of them. Here the sample spans about 66,000 clones, around 94% being singletons. What was sequenced was T cells isolated from PBMCs. The receptor set was obtained from a human donor in good health.

The V and J genes are TRBV7-9 and TRBJ2-2; D uncertain. The CDR3 sequence is 13 residues long. CDR1 SEHNR and CDR2 FQNEAQ come from the germline V gene (reference sequence). The V and J ends lost 6 bases and 4 bases respectively, with 9 bases between them. CDR3 bases: TGTGCCAGCAGTTACCAGGTCACCGGGGAGCTGTTTTTT. As protein: CASSYQVTGELFF.

This rearrangement joins TRBV7-3 to TRBJ1-4; D is unresolved. The V end was cut by 2 bases, the J end by 8 bases, with 9 bases between. Germline lookup yields CDR1 SGHTA and CDR2 FQGTGA. CDR3 length: 13 residues. This CDR3 is CASSLVPEEKLFF. CDR3 DNA sequence: TGTGCCAGCAGCTTAGTGCCTGAGGAAAAACTGTTTTTT.

This chain links TRBV29-1 with TRBJ1-4; D might be TRBD1 (5 bases). The germline V and J ends were trimmed by 4 bases and 7 bases, with 16 bases remaining between them. CDR3 length: 14 residues. The germline CDR1 and CDR2 sequences are SQVTM and ANQGSEA. This CDR3 is CSVGRDLRGEKLFF. In nucleotides, the CDR3 is TGCAGCGTTGGAAGGGACTTGAGAGGTGAAAAACTGTTTTTT.

The rearrangement links TRBV11-3 to TRBJ2-1; D gene uncertain. This CDR3 has 16 residues. From germline, CDR1 is SGHNT and CDR2 YENEEA. Trimming shortened V by 5 bases and J by 0 bases, and 14 bases separated the two germline ends. CDR3 nucleotide sequence: TGTGCCAGCAGCCCTTGGGTGTGGAGCTCCTACAATGAGCAGTTCTTC. Protein: CASSPWVWSSYNEQFF.

CDR3 sequence: CASSVDRGAYEQYF. The CDR3 region has the DNA TGTGCCAGCAGCGTAGACAGGGGCGCCTACGAGCAGTACTTC. The J gene is TRBJ2-7, the V gene TRBV7-2; the match to TRBD1 covers 8 bases. Germline trimming cut 5 bases from V and 2 bases from J; bases unmatched to any gene: 5. The germline gives CDR1 SGHTA, CDR2 FQGNSA. The CDR3 sequence is 14 residues long.

Comments on this clone: The same CDR3 arises from other DNA sequences in this sample as well. The chain links TRBV19 to TRBJ1-1, with D unresolved. CDR1 and CDR2 from the germline V gene are LNHDA and SQIVND (reference sequence). Trimming stripped 0 bases from V and 1 base from J, with 3 bases between. This CDR3 spans 13 amino acids. The CDR3 DNA follows: TGTGCCAGTAGTATAGACAGGAACACTGAAGCTTTCTTT. This encodes CASSIDRNTEAFF.

The chain links TRBV5-6 to TRBJ1-1, with a weak D call TRBD1 (5 bases). There are 14 residues in the CDR3. Trimming removed 3 bases at V and 8 bases at J, with 17 bases between. Germline assignment: CDR1 SGHDT and CDR2 YYEEEE. The CDR3 DNA follows: TGTGCCAGCAGCTGGGGGGGGACCGGGACCGAAGCTTTCTTT. This sequence encodes CASSWGGTGTEAFF.

This clone was observed a single time. The chain combines TRBV9 with TRBJ2-7, with TRBD2 matching over 10 bases. Germline V gene lookup returns CDR1 SGDLS and CDR2 YYNGEE. CDR3 length equals 13 residues. Trimming at V came to 7 bases and at J to 1 base, leaving 2 bases not matched to a gene. The CDR3 nucleotides read TGTGCCAGCGAGCGGGGGGGATCCTACGAGCAGTACTTC. Translation gives CASERGGSYEQYF.

The J gene is TRBJ2-1, the V gene TRBV11-2; 9 bases are a match to TRBD2. Germline V gene lookup returns CDR1 SGHAT and CDR2 FQNNGV. V lost 5 bases, J lost 6 bases, and 2 bases stayed unmatched. There are 13 residues in the CDR3. CDR3 sequence: CASSGSGSNEQFF. CDR3 DNA sequence: TGTGCCAGCAGCGGTAGCGGGAGCAATGAGCAGTTCTTC.

V and J are TRBV7-2 and TRBJ1-5; possibly TRBD1 for D (5 bases). CDR1 SGHTA and CDR2 FQGNSA come from the germline V gene. The CDR3 runs 17 residues. V was cut by 3 bases and J by 4 bases, with 19 bases left in between. The CDR3 sequence: CASSFSLVEGLNQPQHF. The CDR3 DNA reads as TGTGCCAGCAGCTTTTCCCTTGTGGAGGGACTAAATCAGCCCCAGCATTTT. Complete variable domain (other parts from reference TRBV7-2 and TRBJ1-5): GAGVSQSPSNKVTEKGKDVELRCDPISGHTALYWYRQSLGQGLEFLIYFQGNSAPDKSGLPSDRFSAERTGGSVSTLTIQRTQQEDSAVYLCASSFSLVEGLNQPQHFGDGTRLSIL.

The CDR3 protein is CATGRMAGGNNEQFF. CDR3 DNA: TGTGCCACCGGACGTATGGCGGGAGGGAACAATGAGCAGTTCTTC. The V and J genes are TRBV15 and TRBJ2-1; 9 positions match TRBD2. The CDR3 has 15 amino acids. V was clipped by 8 bases and J by 5 bases; unmatched bases: 10. Germline V gives CDR1 LNHNV, CDR2 YYDKDF (reference sequence).

V gene TRBV6-1 combines with J gene TRBJ2-2, with D maybe TRBD2 (5 bases). Between the trimmed V and J ends, which lost 6 bases and 3 bases, there was a span of 14 bases. This CDR3 region has 15 residues. Germline CDR1 MNHNS, CDR2 SASEGT. CDR3 sequence reads: CASSEKSGYTGELFF. CDR3 sequence (DNA): TGTGCCAGCAGCGAGAAGAGCGGCTACACCGGGGAGCTGTTTTTT.

CDR3 coding DNA: TGTGCCAGCAGCCTCACAGGTTTTACCGGGGAGCTGTTTTTT. Protein product: CASSLTGFTGELFF. This chain uses TRBV5-4 with TRBJ2-2; D may be TRBD1 (5 bases). Trimming took 4 bases from V and 5 from J, leaving 12 bases between them. Germline V gene sequence: CDR1 SGHNT, CDR2 YYREEE (reference sequence). This CDR3 has 14 residues.

The chain couples TRBV23-1 to TRBJ1-5, with D unclear. TRBV23-1 is reported as an ORF; its role is uncertain. The CDR3 loop spans 15 amino acids. The V end was cut by 1 base, the J end by 4 bases, with 11 bases between. The CDR3 bases are TGCGCCAGCAGTCAATTCAGGCAGCTGAATCAGCCCCAGCATTTT. Amino acids: CASSQFRQLNQPQHF.

The CDR3 sequence is CASSQGAKNIQYF. For the CDR3, the DNA is TGTGCCAGCAGTCAGGGGGCCAAAAACATTCAGTACTTC. This rearrangement joins TRBV28 to TRBJ2-4; maybe TRBD1 (6 bases). V was shortened by 5 bases and J by 1 base, with 6 bases between the two germline ends. The CDR3 runs 13 residues. Germline CDR1 is MDHEN and CDR2 is SYDVKM.

This chain uses TRBV9 with TRBJ1-2; TRBD1 matches 7 bases. The ends lost 2 bases at V and 6 bases at J; junction bases unmatched: 7. The CDR3 spans 14 residues. Germline lookup yields CDR1 SGDLS and CDR2 YYNGEE. The DNA of the CDR3 is TGTGCCAGCAGCGTTTCCGGGACAGCGAATGGCTACACCTTC. Its protein product is CASSVSGTANGYTF.

The chain employs TRBV10-3 and TRBJ1-1, with D unresolved. The V gene's germline CDR1 is ENHRY and CDR2 SYGVKD. Trimming pared 3 bases from V and 4 bases from J, leaving 9 bases between. This CDR3 has 13 residues. Written as DNA, the CDR3 is TGTGCCATCAGTGAACAGCTGGGCACTGAAGCTTTCTTT. It translates to CAISEQLGTEAFF.

The rearrangement uses TRBV4-3 and TRBJ2-1; possible D gene TRBD2, 6 bases. Looked up from germline, CDR1 is LGHNA and CDR2 is YSLEER. The CDR3 totals 15 residues. V was trimmed by 1 base and J by 0 bases, leaving 7 bases between them. In nucleotides, the CDR3 is TGCGCCAGCAGCCAAGCGGGAGCCTCCTACAATGAGCAGTTCTTC. Translated: CASSQAGASYNEQFF.